Sequencing of this T cell receptor (beta chain) was carried out in a study of T cell responses to AZD1222 COVID-19 vaccine. General study points: Without day 14 samples, only post-peak T cell repertoires were studied.

As regards this clone: As yet, its antigen is unknown.

CDR1 is SGHRS, CDR2 YFSETQ, per germline. V was clipped by 4 bases and J by 10 bases; unmatched bases: 6. This CDR3 contains 14 residues. Data came from immunoSEQ multiplex PCR; TCRdb stores just in-frame clones and leaves some out. The table has around 120,000 clones, roughly 90% seen once; the top ten hold over 7.5%. The sample here was peripheral blood, taken 28 days after the second AZD1222 dose. The TCR was taken from an adult who received the AZD1222 COVID-19 vaccine. The chain has TRBV5-1 and TRBJ1-6, with 9 nucleotides matching TRBD1. The CDR3 here is CASSARTGDSPLHF. In nucleotides, the CDR3 is TGCGCCAGCAGCGCCAGGACAGGGGACTCACCCCTCCACTTT.